This is a list of T cell receptor beta chains from one sample in a study of T cell therapy after organ transplantation. Generated by immunoSEQ multiplex PCR, the TCRdb table keeps only in-frame clones and is missing some. Here the sample spans approximately 15,000 clones, 85% being singletons. These receptors are not linked to any known antigen. Sequenced material: CD8+ T cells from blood, taken after autologous CMV-specific T cell therapy. These receptors came from a human patient who had received a solid organ transplant and had CMV disease. Some of the T cells may derive from the graft donor. Both conserved end residues are part of each CDR3. A D gene is named only where the DNA matches it firmly. Clone size is not always given. Where it is, it says once, few, many or a class for expanded clones.

D: TRBD2
size: .
V: TRBV19
J: TRBJ2-7
CDR3: CASSIASGNEQYF
DNA: TGTGCCAGTAGTATCGCTAGCGGTAACGAGCAGTACTTC

D: TRBD1
size: .
V: TRBV2
J: TRBJ2-1
CDR3: CASRQDRGLNEQFF
DNA: TGTGCCAGCAGGCAGGACAGGGGGCTAAATGAGCAGTTCTTC

D: TRBD1
size: .
V: TRBV6-5
J: TRBJ2-1
CDR3: CASRLTGYREQFF
DNA: TGTGCCAGCCGTTTGACAGGGTATCGTGAGCAGTTCTTC

D: .
size: .
V: TRBV2
J: TRBJ1-3
CDR3: CASRPRPVYGNTIYF
DNA: TGTGCCAGCAGGCCTCGACCTGTATACGGAAACACCATATATTTT

D: TRBD1
size: .
V: TRBV4-1
J: TRBJ2-7
CDR3: CASSPRDRGPLGYEQYF
DNA: TGCGCCAGCAGCCCCCGGGACAGGGGGCCACTCGGGTACGAGCAGTACTTC

D: .
size: .
V: TRBV6-5
J: TRBJ1-4
CDR3: CASSFGAGNEKLFF
DNA: TGTGCCAGTTCCTTCGGGGCGGGTAATGAAAAACTGTTTTTT

D: .
size: few
V: TRBV5-1
J: TRBJ2-1
CDR3: CASSLAESSYNEQFF
DNA: TGCGCCAGCAGCTTGGCGGAGAGCTCCTACAATGAGCAGTTCTTC

D: TRBD2
size: .
V: TRBV28
J: TRBJ2-5
CDR3: CASSPGLAARETQYF
DNA: TGTGCCAGCAGCCCGGGACTAGCGGCCCGAGAGACCCAGTACTTC

D: .
size: .
V: TRBV4-2
J: TRBJ1-5
CDR3: CASSLKGELDNQPQHF
DNA: TGTGCCAGCAGCCTGAAGGGGGAGTTGGACAATCAGCCCCAGCATTTT

D: .
size: .
V: TRBV27
J: TRBJ1-1
CDR3: CASSINSLNTEAFF
DNA: TGTGCCAGCAGTATCAACAGTTTGAACACTGAAGCTTTCTTT

D: .
size: few
V: TRBV7-9
J: TRBJ2-1
CDR3: CASGVGTSNLYEQFF
DNA: TGTGCCAGCGGGGTAGGAACTAGCAATCTCTATGAGCAGTTCTTC

D: .
size: .
V: TRBV6-5
J: TRBJ2-2
CDR3: CASSLYNTGELFF
DNA: TGTGCCAGCAGTTTATATAACACCGGGGAGCTGTTTTTT

D: .
size: .
V: TRBV7-9
J: TRBJ2-1
CDR3: CASSLAGAPYNEQFF
DNA: TGTGCCAGCAGCTTAGCCGGGGCACCGTACAATGAGCAGTTCTTC

D: TRBD1
size: .
V: TRBV6-1
J: TRBJ1-5
CDR3: CASRDGTASNQPQHF
DNA: TGTGCCAGCAGGGACGGGACAGCTAGCAATCAGCCCCAGCATTTT

D: .
size: few
V: TRBV6-5
J: TRBJ1-1
CDR3: CASSLMLNMNTEAFF
DNA: TGTGCCAGCAGTTTGATGCTGAACATGAACACTGAAGCTTTCTTT

D: TRBD2
size: .
V: TRBV11-3
J: TRBJ2-1
CDR3: CASSALAGGLAGYNEQFF
DNA: TGTGCCAGCAGCGCACTTGCGGGAGGGCTAGCGGGGTACAATGAGCAGTTCTTC

D: TRBD2
size: .
V: TRBV29-1
J: TRBJ2-2
CDR3: CSARTSGRTGELFF
DNA: TGCAGCGCAAGGACTAGCGGGAGAACCGGGGAGCTGTTTTTT

D: .
size: once
V: TRBV7-9
J: TRBJ2-7
CDR3: CASSQGFSGGHYEQYF
DNA: TGTGCCAGCAGCCAAGGGTTTTCGGGCGGGCACTACGAGCAGTACTTC

D: TRBD2
size: .
V: TRBV19
J: TRBJ2-1
CDR3: CASGPGLAGYNEQFF
DNA: TGTGCCAGCGGACCGGGACTAGCGGGGTACAATGAGCAGTTCTTC

D: .
size: .
V: TRBV30
J: TRBJ1-4
CDR3: CAWSGEGGVGEKLFF
DNA: TGTGCCTGGAGTGGTGAGGGAGGGGTGGGTGAAAAACTGTTTTTT

D: TRBD1
size: .
V: TRBV5-6
J: TRBJ1-1
CDR3: CASSSLGNTGGAWAFF
DNA: TGTGCCAGCAGCTCGCTGGGTAACACAGGGGGCGCCTGGGCTTTCTTT

D: .
size: few
V: TRBV6-4
J: TRBJ2-3
CDR3: CASSDSDTDTQYF
DNA: TGTGCCAGCAGTGACTCTGACACAGATACGCAGTATTTT

D: .
size: once
V: TRBV4-3
J: TRBJ1-1
CDR3: CASGAGIWVRTEAFF
DNA: TGCGCCAGCGGGGCGGGAATTTGGGTTCGTACTGAAGCTTTCTTT

D: TRBD1
size: few
V: TRBV10-3
J: TRBJ2-7
CDR3: CAISESRQGAYEQYF
DNA: TGTGCCATCAGTGAGTCCCGACAGGGGGCCTACGAGCAGTACTTC

D: .
size: .
V: TRBV4-3
J: TRBJ2-7
CDR3: CASSPGPGEYEQYF
DNA: TGCGCCAGCAGCCCGGGACCAGGGGAATACGAGCAGTACTTC

D: .
size: .
V: TRBV7-8
J: TRBJ2-2
CDR3: CASTGYRDTIYTGELFF
DNA: TGTGCCAGCACAGGGTACCGGGACACAATTTACACCGGGGAGCTGTTTTTT

D: TRBD1
size: .
V: TRBV18
J: TRBJ1-3
CDR3: CASSPRDSPGETIYF
DNA: TGTGCCAGCTCACCCCGGGACAGTCCCGGGGAGACCATATATTTT

D: TRBD2
size: once
V: TRBV7-6
J: TRBJ2-7
CDR3: CASSLSEREDYDEQYF
DNA: TGTGCCAGCAGCCTAAGCGAGCGGGAGGATTACGACGAGCAGTACTTC

D: .
size: .
V: TRBV2
J: TRBJ1-2
CDR3: CASSEVSEDGYTF
DNA: TGTGCCAGCAGTGAAGTCTCAGAAGATGGCTACACCTTC

D: .
size: .
V: TRBV5-1
J: TRBJ1-1
CDR3: CASSLGQAWGTEAFF
DNA: TGCGCCAGCAGCTTGGGACAGGCATGGGGCACTGAAGCTTTCTTT

D: .
size: .
V: TRBV29-1
J: TRBJ2-2
CDR3: CSVEEGSTGELFF
DNA: TGCAGCGTTGAAGAGGGTAGCACCGGGGAGCTGTTTTTT

D: .
size: .
V: TRBV4-1
J: TRBJ1-2
CDR3: CASSQDAVRGEPGYTF
DNA: TGCGCCAGCAGCCAAGATGCCGTCAGGGGAGAGCCTGGCTACACCTTC

D: .
size: .
V: TRBV5-1
J: TRBJ1-1
CDR3: CASSLGGTNTEAFF
DNA: TGCGCCAGCAGCTTGGGTGGCACCAACACTGAAGCTTTCTTT

D: .
size: .
V: TRBV10-3
J: TRBJ1-2
CDR3: CAISEPGHGKDYGYTF
DNA: TGTGCCATCAGTGAACCGGGACACGGAAAGGACTATGGCTACACCTTC

D: .
size: .
V: TRBV4-1
J: TRBJ2-3
CDR3: CASSPWTRSTDTQYF
DNA: TGCGCCAGCAGCCCCTGGACTCGTAGCACAGATACGCAGTATTTT

D: .
size: .
V: TRBV13
J: TRBJ2-7
CDR3: CASSLIRAHGATYEQYF
DNA: TGTGCCAGCAGCTTAATTAGGGCTCACGGGGCAACCTACGAGCAGTACTTC

D: .
size: .
V: TRBV4-1
J: TRBJ2-7
CDR3: CASSQVSGVADEQYF
DNA: TGCGCCAGCAGCCAAGTGTCAGGTGTAGCGGACGAGCAGTACTTC

D: TRBD2
size: .
V: TRBV7-9
J: TRBJ2-1
CDR3: CASSPGGLPGHEQFF
DNA: TGTGCCAGCAGCCCGGGAGGGCTCCCGGGTCATGAGCAGTTCTTC

D: .
size: .
V: TRBV6-4
J: TRBJ1-2
CDR3: CASSDRSRGALNYGYTF
DNA: TGTGCCAGCAGTGACCGAAGCCGGGGAGCTCTAAACTATGGCTACACCTTC

D: .
size: .
V: TRBV6-5
J: TRBJ2-1
CDR3: CASTPAAGTFNEQFF
DNA: TGTGCCAGCACCCCCGCGGCAGGGACTTTCAATGAGCAGTTCTTC

D: .
size: .
V: TRBV5-5
J: TRBJ2-7
CDR3: CASSFWQGNLEQYF
DNA: TGTGCCAGCAGCTTTTGGCAGGGGAACCTCGAGCAGTACTTC

D: .
size: .
V: TRBV6-5
J: TRBJ2-7
CDR3: CASSYSPDRAEQYF
DNA: TGTGCCAGCAGTTACTCCCCCGACAGAGCCGAGCAGTACTTC

D: .
size: .
V: TRBV19
J: TRBJ1-1
CDR3: CASSIEETMNTEAFF
DNA: TGTGCCAGTAGTATAGAGGAGACTATGAACACTGAAGCTTTCTTT

D: .
size: few
V: TRBV12-2
J: TRBJ2-7
CDR3: CASRWEASGSAGDEQYF
DNA: TGTGCAAGTCGCTGGGAGGCTAGCGGGAGCGCCGGGGACGAGCAGTACTTC

D: TRBD1
size: .
V: TRBV5-6
J: TRBJ2-7
CDR3: CASSWTGTHYEQYF
DNA: TGTGCCAGCAGCTGGACAGGGACCCACTACGAGCAGTACTTC

D: .
size: .
V: TRBV4-1
J: TRBJ2-2
CDR3: CASSQEGRGAGELFF
DNA: TGCGCCAGCAGCCAAGAGGGGCGGGGCGCCGGGGAGCTGTTTTTT

D: .
size: .
V: TRBV5-4
J: TRBJ1-1
CDR3: CASSLFQGRDTEAFF
DNA: TGTGCCAGCAGCTTATTTCAGGGTCGGGACACTGAAGCTTTCTTT

D: .
size: .
V: TRBV7-9
J: TRBJ1-1
CDR3: CASSFLGGPGTEAFF
DNA: TGTGCCAGCAGCTTCCTGGGGGGACCAGGCACTGAAGCTTTCTTT

D: .
size: .
V: TRBV14
J: TRBJ2-1
CDR3: CASSQGPRGYNEQFF
DNA: TGTGCCAGCAGCCAAGGACCCAGAGGTTACAATGAGCAGTTCTTC

D: .
size: .
V: TRBV30
J: TRBJ1-1
CDR3: CAWSRAPTEAFF
DNA: TGTGCCTGGAGTAGGGCACCTACTGAAGCTTTCTTT

D: .
size: .
V: TRBV2
J: TRBJ2-3
CDR3: CASSEFSGHSTDTQYF
DNA: TGTGCCAGCAGTGAATTTTCTGGGCATAGCACAGATACGCAGTATTTT